The source of this T cell receptor beta chain is a study of blood T cell repertoires in COVID-19. Overall study context: Specimens from acute and convalescent COVID-19 originated in the United States, Italy and Spain. T cells, B-cell-depleted T cells, or PBMCs provided the cDNA or gDNA that served as material.

Participants came from about 23 US areas, aged about 18 to 95 years. Clinical histories supplied by participants themselves formed the basis of cohort assignment. This CDR3 is built from 13 residues. Trimming removed 0 bases at V and 8 bases at J, with 6 bases between. Germline assignment: CDR1 SGDLS and CDR2 YYNGEE. Libraries were prepared by immunoSEQ multiplex PCR; TCRdb keeps only in-frame clonotypes and omits some of them. The profile covers about 370,000 clones, with 85% to 90% appearing a single time and 1% taken by the ten largest. The clonotype was recovered from a man between 18 and 29 years old who had recovered from COVID-19. V and J are TRBV9 and TRBJ1-6; D call uncertain. The sample consisted of PBMCs or T cells enriched from blood (not recorded which). CDR3 in DNA: TGTGCCAGCAGCGTAGAACGAGATTCACCCCTCCACTTT. Translated, it gives CASSVERDSPLHF.